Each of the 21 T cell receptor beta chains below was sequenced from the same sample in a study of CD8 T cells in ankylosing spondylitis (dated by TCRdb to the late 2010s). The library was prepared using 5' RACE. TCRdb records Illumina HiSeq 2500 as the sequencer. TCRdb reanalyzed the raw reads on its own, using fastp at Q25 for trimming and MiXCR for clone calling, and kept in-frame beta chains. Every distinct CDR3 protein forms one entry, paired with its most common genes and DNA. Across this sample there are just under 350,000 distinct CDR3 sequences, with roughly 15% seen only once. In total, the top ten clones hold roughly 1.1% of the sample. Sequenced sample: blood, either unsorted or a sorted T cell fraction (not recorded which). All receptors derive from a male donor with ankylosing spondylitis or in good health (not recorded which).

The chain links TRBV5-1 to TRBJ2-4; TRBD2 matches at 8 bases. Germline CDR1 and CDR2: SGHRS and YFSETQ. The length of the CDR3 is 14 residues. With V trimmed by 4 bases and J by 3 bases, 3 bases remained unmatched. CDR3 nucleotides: TGCGCCAGCAGCCAGCGGGAGAGCAAAAACATTCAGTACTTC. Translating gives CASSQRESKNIQYF.

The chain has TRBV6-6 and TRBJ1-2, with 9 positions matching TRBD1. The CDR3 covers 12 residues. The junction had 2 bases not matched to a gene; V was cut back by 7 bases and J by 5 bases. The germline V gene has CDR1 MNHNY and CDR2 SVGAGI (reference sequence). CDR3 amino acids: CASTGTGYGYTF. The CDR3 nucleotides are TGTGCCAGCACCGGGACAGGGTATGGCTACACCTTC.

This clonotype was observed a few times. The DNA for the CDR3 is TGTGCCAGCAGCCAAGATCCCGACAGGGCAAGTGGCTACACCTTC. It yields the protein CASSQDPDRASGYTF. V is TRBV4-2 and J is TRBJ1-2; 7 bases line up with TRBD1. V lost 0 bases and J lost 7; bases outside the gene matches: 8. The germline gives CDR1 LGHNA, CDR2 YNFKEQ. CDR3 length: 15 residues.

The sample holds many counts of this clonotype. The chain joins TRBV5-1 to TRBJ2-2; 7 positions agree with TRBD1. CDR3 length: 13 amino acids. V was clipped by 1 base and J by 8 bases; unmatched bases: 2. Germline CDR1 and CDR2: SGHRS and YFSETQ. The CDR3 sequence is CASSLNRGGELFF. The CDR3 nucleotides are TGCGCCAGCAGCTTGAACAGGGGAGGGGAGCTGTTTTTT.

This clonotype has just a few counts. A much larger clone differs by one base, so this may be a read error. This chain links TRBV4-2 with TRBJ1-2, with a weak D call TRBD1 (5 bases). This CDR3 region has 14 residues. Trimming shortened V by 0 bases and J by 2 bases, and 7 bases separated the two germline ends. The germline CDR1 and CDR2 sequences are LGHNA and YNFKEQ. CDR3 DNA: TGTGCCAGCAGCCAAGAACGGGGGAACTATGGCTACACCTTC. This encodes CASSQERGNYGYTF.

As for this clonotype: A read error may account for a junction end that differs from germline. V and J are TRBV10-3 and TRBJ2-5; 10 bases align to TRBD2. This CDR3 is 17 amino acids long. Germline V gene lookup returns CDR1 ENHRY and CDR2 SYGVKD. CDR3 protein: CAFSPTRLSGGQETQYF. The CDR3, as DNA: TGTGCCTTCAGTCCCACCAGACTTAGCGGGGGGCAAGAGACCCAGTACTTC.

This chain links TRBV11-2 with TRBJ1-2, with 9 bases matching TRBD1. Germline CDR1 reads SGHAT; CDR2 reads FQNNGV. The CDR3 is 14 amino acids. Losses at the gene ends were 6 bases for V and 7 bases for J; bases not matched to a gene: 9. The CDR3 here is CASRSNRGRGGYTF. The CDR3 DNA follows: TGTGCCAGCAGAAGTAACAGGGGGCGGGGTGGCTACACCTTC.

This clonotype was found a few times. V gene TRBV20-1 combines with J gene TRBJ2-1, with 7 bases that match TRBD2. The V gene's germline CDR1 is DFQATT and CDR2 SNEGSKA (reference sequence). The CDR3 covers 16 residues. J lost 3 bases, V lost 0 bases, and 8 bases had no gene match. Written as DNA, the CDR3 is TGCAGTGCTAGAGAAGATTGGAGCGGGGACTACAATGAGCAGTTCTTC. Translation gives CSAREDWSGDYNEQFF.

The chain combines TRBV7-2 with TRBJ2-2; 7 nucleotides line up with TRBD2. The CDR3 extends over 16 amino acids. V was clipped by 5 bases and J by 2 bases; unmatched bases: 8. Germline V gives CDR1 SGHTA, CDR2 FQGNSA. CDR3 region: CASSLQAGDNTGELFF. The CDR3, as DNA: TGTGCCAGCAGCCTACAGGCGGGAGATAACACCGGGGAGCTGTTTTTT.

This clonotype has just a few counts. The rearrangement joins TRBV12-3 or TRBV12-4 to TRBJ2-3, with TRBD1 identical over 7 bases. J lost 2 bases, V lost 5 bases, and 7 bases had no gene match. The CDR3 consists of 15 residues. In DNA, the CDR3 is TGTGCCAGCAGTCCATCGGGACAGCACACAGATACGCAGTATTTT. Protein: CASSPSGQHTDTQYF.

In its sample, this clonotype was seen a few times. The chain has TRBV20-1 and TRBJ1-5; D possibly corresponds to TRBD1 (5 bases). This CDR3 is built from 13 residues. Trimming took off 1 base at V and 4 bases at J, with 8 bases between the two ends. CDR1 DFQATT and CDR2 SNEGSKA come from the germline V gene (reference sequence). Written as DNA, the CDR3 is TGCAGTGCTAGAGGGGAGGGGAATCAGCCCCAGCATTTT. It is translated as CSARGEGNQPQHF.

The CDR3 loop reads CASTLDRPSTDTQYF. CDR3 DNA: TGCGCCAGCACCCTGGACAGGCCAAGCACAGATACGCAGTATTTT. The chain combines TRBV5-1 with TRBJ2-3; 7 nucleotides match TRBD1. V lost 6 bases, J lost 0 bases, and 7 bases stayed unmatched. The CDR3 is made up of 15 amino acids. Per the germline V gene, CDR1 is SGHRS and CDR2 is YFSETQ.

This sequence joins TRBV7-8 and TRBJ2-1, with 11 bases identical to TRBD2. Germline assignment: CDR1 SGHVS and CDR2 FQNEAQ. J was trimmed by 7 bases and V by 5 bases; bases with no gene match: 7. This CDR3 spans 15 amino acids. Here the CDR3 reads CASSATSGAVNEQFF. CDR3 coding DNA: TGTGCCAGCAGCGCGACTAGCGGGGCCGTTAATGAGCAGTTCTTC.

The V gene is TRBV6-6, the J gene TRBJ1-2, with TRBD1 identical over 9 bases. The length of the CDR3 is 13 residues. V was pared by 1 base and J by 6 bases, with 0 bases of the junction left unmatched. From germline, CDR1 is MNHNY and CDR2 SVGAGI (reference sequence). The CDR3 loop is CASSYWTGDGYTF. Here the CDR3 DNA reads TGTGCCAGCAGTTACTGGACAGGGGATGGCTACACCTTC.

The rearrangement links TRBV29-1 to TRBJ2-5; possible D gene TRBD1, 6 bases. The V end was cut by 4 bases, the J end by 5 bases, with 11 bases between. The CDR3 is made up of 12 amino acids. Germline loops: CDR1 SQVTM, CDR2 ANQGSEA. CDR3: CSVVSQGETQYF. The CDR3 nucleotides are TGCAGCGTTGTTAGCCAGGGGGAGACCCAGTACTTC.

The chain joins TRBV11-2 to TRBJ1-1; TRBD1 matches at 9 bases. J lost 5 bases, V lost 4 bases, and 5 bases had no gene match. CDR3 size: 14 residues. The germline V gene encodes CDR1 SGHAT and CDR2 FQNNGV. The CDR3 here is CASSWGTGQTEAFF. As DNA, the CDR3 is TGTGCCAGCAGCTGGGGGACAGGGCAGACTGAAGCTTTCTTT.

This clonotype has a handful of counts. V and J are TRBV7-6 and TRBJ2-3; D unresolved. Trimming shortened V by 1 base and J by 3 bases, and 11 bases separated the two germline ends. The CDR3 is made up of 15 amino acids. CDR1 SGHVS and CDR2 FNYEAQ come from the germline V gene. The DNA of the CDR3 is TGTGCCAGCAGCTTAGATCCCCTGACGACAGATACGCAGTATTTT. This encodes CASSLDPLTTDTQYF.

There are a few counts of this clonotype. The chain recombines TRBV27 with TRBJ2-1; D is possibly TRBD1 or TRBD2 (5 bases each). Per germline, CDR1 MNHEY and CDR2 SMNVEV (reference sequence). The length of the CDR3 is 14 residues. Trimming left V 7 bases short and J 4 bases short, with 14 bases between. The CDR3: CASTPGPNYNEQFF. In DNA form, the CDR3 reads TGTGCCAGCACCCCGGGACCGAATTACAATGAGCAGTTCTTC.

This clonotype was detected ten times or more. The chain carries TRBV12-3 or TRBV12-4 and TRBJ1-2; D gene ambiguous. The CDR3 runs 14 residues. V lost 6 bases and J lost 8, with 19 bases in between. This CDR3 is CASSPTGPFQGYTF. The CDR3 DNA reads TGTGCCAGCAGCCCGACCGGGCCCTTCCAAGGCTACACCTTC.

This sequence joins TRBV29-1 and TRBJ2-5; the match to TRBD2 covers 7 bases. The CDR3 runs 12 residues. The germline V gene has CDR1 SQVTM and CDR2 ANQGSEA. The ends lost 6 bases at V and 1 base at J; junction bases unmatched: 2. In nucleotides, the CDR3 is TGCAGCGTGTCGGGGGGCCAAGAGACCCAGTACTTC. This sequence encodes CSVSGGQETQYF.

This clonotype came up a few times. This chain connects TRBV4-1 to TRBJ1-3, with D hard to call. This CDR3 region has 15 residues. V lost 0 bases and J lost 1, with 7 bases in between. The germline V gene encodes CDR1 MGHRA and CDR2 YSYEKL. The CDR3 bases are TGCGCCAGCAGCCAAGACCGATTTTCTGGAAACACCATATATTTT. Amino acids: CASSQDRFSGNTIYF.